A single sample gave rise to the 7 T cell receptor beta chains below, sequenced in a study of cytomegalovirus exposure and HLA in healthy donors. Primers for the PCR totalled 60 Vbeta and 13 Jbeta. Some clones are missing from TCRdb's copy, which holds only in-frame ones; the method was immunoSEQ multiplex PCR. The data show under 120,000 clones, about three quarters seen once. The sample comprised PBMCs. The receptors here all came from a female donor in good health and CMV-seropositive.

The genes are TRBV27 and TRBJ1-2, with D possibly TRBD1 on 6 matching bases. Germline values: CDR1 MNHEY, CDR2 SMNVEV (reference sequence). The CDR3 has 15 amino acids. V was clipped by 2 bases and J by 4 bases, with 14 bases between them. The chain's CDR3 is CASSLDRTEPYGYTF. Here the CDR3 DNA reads TGTGCCAGCAGTTTAGATCGGACAGAACCCTATGGCTACACCTTC.

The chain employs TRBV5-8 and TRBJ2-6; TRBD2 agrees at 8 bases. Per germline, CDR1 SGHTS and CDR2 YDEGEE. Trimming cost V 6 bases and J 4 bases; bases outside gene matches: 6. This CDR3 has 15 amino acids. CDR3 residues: CASNPGGTGANVLTF. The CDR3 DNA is TGTGCCAGCAACCCGGGGGGGACCGGGGCCAACGTCCTGACTTTC.

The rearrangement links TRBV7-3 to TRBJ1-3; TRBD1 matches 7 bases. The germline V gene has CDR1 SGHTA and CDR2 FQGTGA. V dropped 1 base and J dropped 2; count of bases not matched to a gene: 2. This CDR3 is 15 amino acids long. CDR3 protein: CASSLKDRAGNTIYF. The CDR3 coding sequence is TGTGCCAGCAGCTTAAAAGACAGGGCTGGAAACACCATATATTTT. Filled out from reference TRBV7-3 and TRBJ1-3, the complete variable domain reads GAGVSQTPSNKVTEKGKYVELRCDPISGHTALYWYRQSLGQGPEFLIYFQGTGAADDSGLPNDRFFAVRPEGSVSTLKIQRTERGDSAVYLCASSLKDRAGNTIYFGEGSWLTVV.

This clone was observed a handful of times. For the CDR3, the DNA is TGTGCCAGCAGCTCTACCACTTCGGCTGGAAACACCATATATTTT. Translating it yields CASSSTTSAGNTIYF. This chain uses TRBV6-5 with TRBJ1-3; D ambiguous. The CDR3 extends over 15 amino acids. V lost 6 bases and J lost 2, with 14 bases in between. Germline CDR1 reads MNHEY; CDR2 reads SVGAGI.

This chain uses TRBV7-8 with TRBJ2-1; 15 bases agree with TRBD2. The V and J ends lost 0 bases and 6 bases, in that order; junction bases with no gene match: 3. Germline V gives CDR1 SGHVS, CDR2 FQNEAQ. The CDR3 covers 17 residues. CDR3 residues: CASSLAEGLAGGNEQFF. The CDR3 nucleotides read TGTGCCAGCAGCTTAGCGGAGGGACTAGCGGGAGGCAATGAGCAGTTCTTC.

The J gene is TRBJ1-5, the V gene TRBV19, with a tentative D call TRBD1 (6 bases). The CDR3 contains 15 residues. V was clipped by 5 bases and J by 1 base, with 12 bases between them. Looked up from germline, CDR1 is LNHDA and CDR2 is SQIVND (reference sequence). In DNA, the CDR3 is TGTGCCAGTAGTCCGGACAGCTTCAGCAATCAGCCCCAGCATTTT. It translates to CASSPDSFSNQPQHF.

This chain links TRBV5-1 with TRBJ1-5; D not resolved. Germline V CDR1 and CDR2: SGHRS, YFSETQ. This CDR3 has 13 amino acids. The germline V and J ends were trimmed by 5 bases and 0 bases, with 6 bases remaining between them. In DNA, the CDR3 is TGCGCCAGCAGTCCAGATAGCAATCAGCCCCAGCATTTT. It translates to CASSPDSNQPQHF. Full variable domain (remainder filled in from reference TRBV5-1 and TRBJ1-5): KAGVTQTPRYLIKTRGQQVTLSCSPISGHRSVSWYQQTPGQGLQFLFEYFSETQRNKGNFPGRFSGRQFSNSRSEMNVSTLELGDSALYLCASSPDSNQPQHFGDGTRLSIL.